These T cell receptor beta chains were read from a single sample in a study of vaccination and CD4 T cells after COVID-19. TCRdb itself ran the PCR reads through MiXCR, one entry per CDR3 protein. Of 8,700 or so distinct CDR3 sequences listed, 28% were seen once; the top ten hold approximately 25%. These receptors' antigens are unknown. Source material: CD4+ T cells from blood, cultured in vitro. The receptors originated from a human donor in good health. The conserved cysteine and the conserved F or W are not part of the CDR3 here. Fields, in order: V gene, CDR3 length, CDR3 protein.

>TRBV6-1|12
ASRMRVSNQPQH
>TRBV28|13
ASSFLTGSNTEAF
>TRBV7-7|12
ASTTLENTGELF
>TRBV7-2|12
AGSIMGGPGELF
>TRBV28|10
ASTQGASGYT
>TRBV30|10
ACGQLQETQY
>TRBV23-1|13
ASSQPRDSQETQY
>TRBV5-1|12
ASSSTGYTGELF
>TRBV29-1|18
SVSLLGSRGAPAANTEAF
>TRBV6-2/TRBV6-3|12
ASSPGSGNSPLH
>TRBV20-1|12
SARVGGATGELF
>TRBV4-2|12
ASRHDRDVGEQY
>TRBV4-3|10
ASSQGGSGYT
>TRBV28|13
ASSFGGESTDTQY
>TRBV29-1|10
SVRELSYEQY
>TRBV27|13
ASSSLREGFREQY
>TRBV5-6|11
ASSLSGGGGYT
>TRBV27|12
ASSLALPTDTQY
>TRBV10-3|11
AISEKVLDEQY
>TRBV19|14
ASTHLAGTWGSPLH